This T cell receptor (beta chain) was documented in a study of human T cells and chemical hapten exposure. As for the study in general: Sensitization used 2% DPC on 2 cm by 2 cm upper inner arm skin. Study-wide findings and caveats: Versus controls, expanded TCRs had significantly more large CDR3 similarity clusters.

The V end lost 6 bases, the J end lost 2 bases, and 15 bases lay between the germline ends. The CDR3 runs to 15 residues. The germline V gene has CDR1 SGHKS and CDR2 YYEKEE (reference sequence). The table lists this clonotype with many counts. Its target is not known. How the authors handled the data: Samples contained a median of roughly 96,000 TCRs, with a range of 23,224 to 690,600. Via MiXCR, TCRdb re-called the RACE reads, giving one row per CDR3 protein. The V and J calls and clone size are TCRdb's, not the authors'. The sample includes about 40,000 distinct CDR3 sequences, around 9.3% of them seen just once. Time point of the sample: patch test 2, 6 weeks after DPC sensitization. Treatment of the sample: therapeutic diphenylcyclopropenone sensitization with weekly scalp DPC.

This sequence originates from a woman aged 40 to 55 with alopecia areata. Some clones in this sample may be carry-over from other donors' samples. The chain carries TRBV5-5 and TRBJ1-3; D uncertain. The sample here was whole blood, taken in connection with sensitization to the hapten diphenylcyclopropenone (DPC). The DNA of the CDR3 is TGTGCCAGCATCCTTTCCCTGAGTCCTGGAAACACCATATATTTT. This sequence encodes CASILSLSPGNTIYF.